Sequencing of this TCR beta chain was carried out in a study of cytomegalovirus exposure and HLA in healthy donors. The method was immunoSEQ multiplex PCR; TCRdb's version includes in-frame clones alone and lacks a portion of them. This table holds 200,000 to 250,000 clones, 88% found once. Study-wide results and limits: Reportedly, diagnosis of cytomegalovirus status by the classifier showed high specificity and sensitivity. Specificity for CMV antigens was confirmed in vitro for a few of the CMV-associated chains. Associated with cytomegalovirus, according to the listing, were 170 or so TCR beta chains.

Germline V gene data show CDR1 as SNHLY and CDR2 as FYNNEI. Trimming stripped 6 bases from V and 0 bases from J, with 8 bases between. The CDR3 has 13 residues. Concerning this clone itself: Its antigen remains unidentified.

Material: PBMCs. The genes are TRBV2 and TRBJ1-2; D call uncertain. The sequence was obtained from a woman aged 18-29 years in good health and CMV-seronegative. CDR3 nucleotides: TGTGCCAGCAGATCGGAGCCTAACTATGGCTACACCTTC. Translating it yields CASRSEPNYGYTF.